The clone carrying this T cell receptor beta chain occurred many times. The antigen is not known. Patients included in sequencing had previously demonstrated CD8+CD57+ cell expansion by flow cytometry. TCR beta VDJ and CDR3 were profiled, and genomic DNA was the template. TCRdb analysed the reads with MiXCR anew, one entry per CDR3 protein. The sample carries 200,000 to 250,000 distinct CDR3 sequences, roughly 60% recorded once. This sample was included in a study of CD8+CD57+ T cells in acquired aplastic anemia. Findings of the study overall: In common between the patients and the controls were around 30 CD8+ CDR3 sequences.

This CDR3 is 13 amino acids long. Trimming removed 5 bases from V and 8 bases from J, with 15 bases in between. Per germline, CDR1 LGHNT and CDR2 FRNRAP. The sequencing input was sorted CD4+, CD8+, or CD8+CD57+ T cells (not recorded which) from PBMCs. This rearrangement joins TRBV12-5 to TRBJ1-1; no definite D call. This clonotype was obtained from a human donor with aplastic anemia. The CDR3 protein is CASGPGVGVEAFF. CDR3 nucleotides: TGTGCTAGTGGTCCCGGGGTAGGCGTCGAAGCTTTCTTT.